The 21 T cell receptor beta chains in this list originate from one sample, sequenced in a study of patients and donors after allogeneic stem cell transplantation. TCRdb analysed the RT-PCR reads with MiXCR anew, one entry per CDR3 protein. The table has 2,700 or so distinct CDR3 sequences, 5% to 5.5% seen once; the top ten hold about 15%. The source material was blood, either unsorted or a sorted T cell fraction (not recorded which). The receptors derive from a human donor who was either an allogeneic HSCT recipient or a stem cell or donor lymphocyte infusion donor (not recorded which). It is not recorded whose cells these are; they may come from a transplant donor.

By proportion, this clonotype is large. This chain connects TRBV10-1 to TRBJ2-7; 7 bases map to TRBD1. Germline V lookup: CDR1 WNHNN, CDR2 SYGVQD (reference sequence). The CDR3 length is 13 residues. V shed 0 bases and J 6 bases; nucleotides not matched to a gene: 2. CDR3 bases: TGCGCCAGCAGTGAGTCGACAGGGTGCGAGCAGTACTTC. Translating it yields CASSESTGCEQYF.

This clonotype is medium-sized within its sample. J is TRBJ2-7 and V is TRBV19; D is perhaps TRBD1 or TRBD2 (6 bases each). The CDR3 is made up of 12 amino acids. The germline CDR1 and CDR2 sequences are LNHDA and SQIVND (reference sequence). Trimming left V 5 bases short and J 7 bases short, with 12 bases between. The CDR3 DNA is TGTGCCAGTAGTTCCCGGAGGGGGGAGCAGTACTTC. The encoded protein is CASSSRRGEQYF.

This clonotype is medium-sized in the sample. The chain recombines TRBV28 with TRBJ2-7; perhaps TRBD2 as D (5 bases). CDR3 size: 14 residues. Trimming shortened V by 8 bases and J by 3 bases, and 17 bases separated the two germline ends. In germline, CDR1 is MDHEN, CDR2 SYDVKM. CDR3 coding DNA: TGTGCCAGCTATGGGAGCGAGACGAGCTACGAGCAGTACTTC. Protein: CASYGSETSYEQYF.

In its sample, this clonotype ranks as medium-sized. CDR3 residues: CAIGRTSGLGSSYNEQFF. In nucleotides, the CDR3 is TGTGCCATCGGTCGGACTAGCGGGTTAGGCAGCTCCTACAATGAGCAGTTCTTC. The chain employs TRBV10-3 and TRBJ2-1, with 11 bases aligning to TRBD2. Trimming took 8 bases from V and 0 from J; bases not matched to a gene: 12. Germline-derived CDR1 and CDR2 are ENHRY and SYGVKD. CDR3 length: 18 residues.

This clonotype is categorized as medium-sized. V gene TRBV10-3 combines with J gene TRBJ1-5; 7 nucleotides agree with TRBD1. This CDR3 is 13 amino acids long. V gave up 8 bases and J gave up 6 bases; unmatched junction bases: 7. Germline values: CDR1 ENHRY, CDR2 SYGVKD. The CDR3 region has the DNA TGTGCCATCGGACAGGCGGAGGGTCAGCCCCAGCATTTT. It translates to CAIGQAEGQPQHF.

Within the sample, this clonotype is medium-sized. The CDR3 is CASDGGLKGYGYTF. Written as DNA, the CDR3 is TGTGCCAGTGATGGCGGACTCAAAGGCTATGGCTACACCTTC. V is TRBV19 and J is TRBJ1-2, with no clear D. The V gene's germline CDR1 is LNHDA and CDR2 SQIVND (reference sequence). This CDR3 has 14 residues. V shed 8 bases and J shed 4 bases, with 17 bases lying between them.

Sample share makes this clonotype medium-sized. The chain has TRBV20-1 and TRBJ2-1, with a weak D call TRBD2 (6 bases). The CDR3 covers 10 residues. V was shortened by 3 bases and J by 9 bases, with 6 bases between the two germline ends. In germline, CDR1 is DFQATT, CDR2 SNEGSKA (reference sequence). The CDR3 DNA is TGCAGTGCTAGCGGGAGTGAGCAGTTCTTC. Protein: CSASGSEQFF.

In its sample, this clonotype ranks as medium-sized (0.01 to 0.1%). The CDR3 region is CATRPRSDADTQYF. The CDR3 coding sequence is TGTGCCACCAGACCACGGTCGGACGCAGATACGCAGTATTTT. The rearrangement uses TRBV27 and TRBJ2-3; the D is unclear. The CDR3 is 14 residues long. Germline loops: CDR1 MNHEY, CDR2 SMNVEV (reference sequence). Trimming shortened V by 10 bases and J by 4 bases, and 18 bases separated the two germline ends.

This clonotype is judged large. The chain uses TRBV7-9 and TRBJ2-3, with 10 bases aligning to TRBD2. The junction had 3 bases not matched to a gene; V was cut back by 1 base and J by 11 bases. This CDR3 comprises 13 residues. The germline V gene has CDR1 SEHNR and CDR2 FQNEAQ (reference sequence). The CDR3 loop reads CASSLVGLAMQYF. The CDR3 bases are TGTGCCAGCAGCTTAGTGGGACTAGCGATGCAGTATTTT.

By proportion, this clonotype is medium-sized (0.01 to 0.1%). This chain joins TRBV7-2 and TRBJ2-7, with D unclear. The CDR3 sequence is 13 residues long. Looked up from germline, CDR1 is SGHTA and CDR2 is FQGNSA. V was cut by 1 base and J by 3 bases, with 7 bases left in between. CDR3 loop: CASSLGRNYEQYF. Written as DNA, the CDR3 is TGTGCCAGCAGCTTAGGTCGGAACTACGAGCAGTACTTC.

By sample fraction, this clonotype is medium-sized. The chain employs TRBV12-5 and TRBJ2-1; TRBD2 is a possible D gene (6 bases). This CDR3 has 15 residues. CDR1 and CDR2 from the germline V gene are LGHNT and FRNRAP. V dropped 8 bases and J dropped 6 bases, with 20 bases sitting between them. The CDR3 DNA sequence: TGTGCTAGTTCGGAGGGGCGTGGTCCCTTCAATGAGCAGTTCTTC. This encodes CASSEGRGPFNEQFF.

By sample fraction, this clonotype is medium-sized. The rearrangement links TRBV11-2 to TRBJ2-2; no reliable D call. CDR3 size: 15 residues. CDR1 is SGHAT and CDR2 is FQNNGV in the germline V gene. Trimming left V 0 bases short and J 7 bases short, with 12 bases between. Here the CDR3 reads CASSLDEYKRGELFF. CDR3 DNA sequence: TGTGCCAGCAGCTTAGACGAGTATAAGCGCGGGGAGCTGTTTTTT.

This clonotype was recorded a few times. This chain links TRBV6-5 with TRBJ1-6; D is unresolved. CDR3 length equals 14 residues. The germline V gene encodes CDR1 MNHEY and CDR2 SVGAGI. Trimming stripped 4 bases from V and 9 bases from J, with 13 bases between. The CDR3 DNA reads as TGTGCCAGCAGTTTGTCCCCACAAATTTCACCCCTCCACTTT. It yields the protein CASSLSPQISPLHF.

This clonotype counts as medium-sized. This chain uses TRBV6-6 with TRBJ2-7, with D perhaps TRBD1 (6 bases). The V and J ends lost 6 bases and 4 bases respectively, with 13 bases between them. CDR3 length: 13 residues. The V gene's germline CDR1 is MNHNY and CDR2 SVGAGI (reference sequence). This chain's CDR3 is CASSLHRAYEQYF. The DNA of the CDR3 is TGTGCCAGCAGCCTGCACAGGGCGTACGAGCAGTACTTC.

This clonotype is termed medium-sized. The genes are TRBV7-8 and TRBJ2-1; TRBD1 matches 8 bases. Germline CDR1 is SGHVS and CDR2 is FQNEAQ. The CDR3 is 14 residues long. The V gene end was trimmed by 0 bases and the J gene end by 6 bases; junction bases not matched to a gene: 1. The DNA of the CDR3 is TGTGCCAGCAGCTTAGCGACAGGGGCCAATGAGCAGTTCTTC. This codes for CASSLATGANEQFF.

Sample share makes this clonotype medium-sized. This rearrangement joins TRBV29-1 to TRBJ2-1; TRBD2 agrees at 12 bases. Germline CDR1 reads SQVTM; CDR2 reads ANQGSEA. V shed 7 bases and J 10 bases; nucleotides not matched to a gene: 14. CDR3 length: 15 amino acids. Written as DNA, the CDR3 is TGCAGCGGGATCCCCCCTAGCGGGAGGGCCTTGGAGCAGTTCTTC. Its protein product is CSGIPPSGRALEQFF.

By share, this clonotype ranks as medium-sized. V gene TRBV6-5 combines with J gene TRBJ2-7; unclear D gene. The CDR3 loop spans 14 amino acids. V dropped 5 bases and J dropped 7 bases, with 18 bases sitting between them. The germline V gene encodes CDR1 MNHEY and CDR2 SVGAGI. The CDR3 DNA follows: TGTGCCAGCAGTCCCATGCTCTCTACAAGGGAGCAGTACTTC. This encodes CASSPMLSTREQYF.

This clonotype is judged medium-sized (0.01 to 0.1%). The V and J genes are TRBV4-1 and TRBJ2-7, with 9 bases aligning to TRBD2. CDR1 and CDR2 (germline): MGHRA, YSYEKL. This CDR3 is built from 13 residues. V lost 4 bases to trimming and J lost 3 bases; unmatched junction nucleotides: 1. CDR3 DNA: TGCGCCAGCAGCCTTAGCGGGGGCTACGAGCAGTACTTC. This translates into CASSLSGGYEQYF.

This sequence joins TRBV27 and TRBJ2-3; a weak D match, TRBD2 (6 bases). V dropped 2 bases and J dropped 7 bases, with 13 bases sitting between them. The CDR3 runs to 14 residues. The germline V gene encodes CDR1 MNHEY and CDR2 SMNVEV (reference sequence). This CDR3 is CASSLRIAEYTQYF. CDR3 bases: TGTGCCAGCAGTTTAAGGATAGCGGAGTATACGCAGTATTTT.

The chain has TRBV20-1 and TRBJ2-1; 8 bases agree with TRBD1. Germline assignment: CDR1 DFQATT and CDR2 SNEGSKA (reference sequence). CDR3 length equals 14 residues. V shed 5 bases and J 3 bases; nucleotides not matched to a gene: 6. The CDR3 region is CSAGQGSDYNEQFF. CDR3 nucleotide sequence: TGCAGTGCTGGACAGGGATCGGACTACAATGAGCAGTTCTTC.

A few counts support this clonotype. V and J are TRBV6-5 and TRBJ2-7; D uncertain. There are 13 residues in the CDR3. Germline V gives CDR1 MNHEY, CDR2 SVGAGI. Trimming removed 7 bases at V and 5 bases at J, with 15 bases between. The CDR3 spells CASTLPGRHEQYF. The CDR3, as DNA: TGTGCCAGCACCTTACCCGGACGGCACGAGCAGTACTTC.